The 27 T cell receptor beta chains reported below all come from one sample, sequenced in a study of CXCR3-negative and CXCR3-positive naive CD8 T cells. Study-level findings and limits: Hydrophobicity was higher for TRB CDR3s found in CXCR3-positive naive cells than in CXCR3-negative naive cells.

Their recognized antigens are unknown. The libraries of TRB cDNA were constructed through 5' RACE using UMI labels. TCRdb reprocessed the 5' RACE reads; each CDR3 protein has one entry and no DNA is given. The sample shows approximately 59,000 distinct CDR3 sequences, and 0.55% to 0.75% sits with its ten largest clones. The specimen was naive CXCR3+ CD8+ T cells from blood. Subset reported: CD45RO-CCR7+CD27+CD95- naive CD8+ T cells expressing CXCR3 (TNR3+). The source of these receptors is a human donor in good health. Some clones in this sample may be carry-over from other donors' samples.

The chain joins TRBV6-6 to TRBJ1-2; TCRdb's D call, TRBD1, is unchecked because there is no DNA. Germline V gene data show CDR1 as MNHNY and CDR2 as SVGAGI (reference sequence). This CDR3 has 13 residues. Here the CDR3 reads CASSAGGPGGYTF.

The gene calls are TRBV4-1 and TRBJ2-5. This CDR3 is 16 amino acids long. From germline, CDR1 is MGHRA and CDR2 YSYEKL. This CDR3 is CASSQVITQTQETQYF.

The CDR3 reads CASSAPGTGPEAFF. V usage is TRBV12-3 or TRBV12-4 and J usage is TRBJ1-1; TCRdb designates TRBD1, a call that cannot be tested without DNA. The CDR3 sequence is 14 residues long.

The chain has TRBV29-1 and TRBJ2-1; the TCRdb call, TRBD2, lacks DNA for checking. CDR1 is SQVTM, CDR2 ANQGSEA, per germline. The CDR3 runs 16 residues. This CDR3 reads CSVEAFGTSGYNEQFF.

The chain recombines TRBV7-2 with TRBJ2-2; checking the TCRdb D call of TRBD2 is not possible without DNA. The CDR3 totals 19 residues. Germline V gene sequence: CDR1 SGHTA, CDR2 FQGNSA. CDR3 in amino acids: CASSRRRTSGGAGTGELFF.

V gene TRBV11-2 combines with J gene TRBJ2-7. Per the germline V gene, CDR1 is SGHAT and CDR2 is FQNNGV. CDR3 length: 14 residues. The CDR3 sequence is CASSFGGGPYEQYF.

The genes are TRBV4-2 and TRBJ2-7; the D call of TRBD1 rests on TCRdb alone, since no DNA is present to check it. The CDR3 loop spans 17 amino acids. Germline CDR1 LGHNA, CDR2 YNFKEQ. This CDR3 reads CASSQEVGARGLYEQYF.

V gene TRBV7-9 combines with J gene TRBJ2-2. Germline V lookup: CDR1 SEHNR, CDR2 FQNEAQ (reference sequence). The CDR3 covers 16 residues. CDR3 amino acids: CAILDSIVVNTGELFF.

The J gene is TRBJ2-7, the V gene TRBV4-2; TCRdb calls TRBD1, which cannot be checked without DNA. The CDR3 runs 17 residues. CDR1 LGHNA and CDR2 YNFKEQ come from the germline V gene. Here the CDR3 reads CASSQQSPGQGAYEQYF.

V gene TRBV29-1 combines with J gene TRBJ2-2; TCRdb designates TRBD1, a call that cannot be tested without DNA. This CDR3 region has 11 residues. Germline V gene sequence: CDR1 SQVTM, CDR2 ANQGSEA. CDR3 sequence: CSVPAPGELFF.

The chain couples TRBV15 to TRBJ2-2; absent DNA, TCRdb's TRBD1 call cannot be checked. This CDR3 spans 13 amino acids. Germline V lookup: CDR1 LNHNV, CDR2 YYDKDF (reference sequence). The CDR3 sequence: CATPDRNTGELFF. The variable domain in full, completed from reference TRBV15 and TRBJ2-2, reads DAMVIQNPRYQVTQFGKPVTLSCSQTLNHNVMYWYQQKSSQAPKLLFHYYDKDFNNEADTPDNFQSRRPNTSFCFLDIRSPGLGDTAMYLCATPDRNTGELFFGEGSRLTVL.

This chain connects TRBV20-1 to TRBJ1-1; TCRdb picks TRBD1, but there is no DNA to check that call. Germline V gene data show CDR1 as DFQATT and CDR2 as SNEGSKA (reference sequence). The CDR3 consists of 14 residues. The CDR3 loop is CSARAPGGHTEAFF.

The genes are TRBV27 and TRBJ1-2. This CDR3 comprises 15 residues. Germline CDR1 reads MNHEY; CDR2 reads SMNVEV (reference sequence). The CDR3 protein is CASSLRGASNYGYTF.

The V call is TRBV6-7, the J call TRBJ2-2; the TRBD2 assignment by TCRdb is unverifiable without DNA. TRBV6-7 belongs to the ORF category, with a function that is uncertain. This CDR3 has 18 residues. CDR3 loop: CASSYSPPRGSNTGELFF.

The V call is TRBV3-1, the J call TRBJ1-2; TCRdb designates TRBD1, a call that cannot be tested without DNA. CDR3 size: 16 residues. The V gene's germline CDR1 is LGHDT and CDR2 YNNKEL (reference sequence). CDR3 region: CASSQEGQAINYGYTF.

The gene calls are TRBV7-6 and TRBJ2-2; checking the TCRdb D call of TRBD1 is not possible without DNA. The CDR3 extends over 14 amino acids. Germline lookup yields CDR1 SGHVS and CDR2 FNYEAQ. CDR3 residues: CASSSSGGTGELFF.

CDR3 sequence reads: CSPPESGGPYNEQFF. V and J are TRBV20-1 and TRBJ2-1; TCRdb designates TRBD2, a call that cannot be tested without DNA. The length of the CDR3 is 15 residues. CDR1 and CDR2 from the germline V gene are DFQATT and SNEGSKA (reference sequence).

This CDR3 reads CASSRRGGYSTDTQYF. V usage is TRBV28 and J usage is TRBJ2-3; TCRdb selects TRBD1, and the lack of DNA leaves this call unchecked. Per germline, CDR1 MDHEN and CDR2 SYDVKM. The CDR3 has 16 amino acids.

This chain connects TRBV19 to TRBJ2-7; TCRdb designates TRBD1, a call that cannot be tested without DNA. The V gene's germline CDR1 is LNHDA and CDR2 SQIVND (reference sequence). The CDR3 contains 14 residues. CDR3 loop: CASSTRDVSYEQYF.

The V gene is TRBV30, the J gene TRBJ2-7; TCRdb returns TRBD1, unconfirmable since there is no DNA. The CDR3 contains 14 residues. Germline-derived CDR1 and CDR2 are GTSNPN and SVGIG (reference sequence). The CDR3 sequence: CAWTARGSVYEQYF.

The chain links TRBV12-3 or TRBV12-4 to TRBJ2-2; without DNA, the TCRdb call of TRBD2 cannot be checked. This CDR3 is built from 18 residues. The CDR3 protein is CASTPPAAGPYFTGELFF.

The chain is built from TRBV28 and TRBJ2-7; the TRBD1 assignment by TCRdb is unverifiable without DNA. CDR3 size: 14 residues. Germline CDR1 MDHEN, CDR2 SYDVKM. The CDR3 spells CASSWRGPGNEQYF.

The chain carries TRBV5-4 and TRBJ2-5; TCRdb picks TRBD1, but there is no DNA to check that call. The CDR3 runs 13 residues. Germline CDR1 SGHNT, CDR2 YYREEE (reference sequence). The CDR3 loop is CASSYDREETQYF.

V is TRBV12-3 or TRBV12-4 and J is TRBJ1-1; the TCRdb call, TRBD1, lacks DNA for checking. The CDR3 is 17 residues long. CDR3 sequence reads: CASSQRQGWPLNTEAFF.

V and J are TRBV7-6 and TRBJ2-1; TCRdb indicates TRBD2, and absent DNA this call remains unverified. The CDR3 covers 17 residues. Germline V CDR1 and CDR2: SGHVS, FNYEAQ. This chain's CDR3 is CASSLGLAESSYNEQFF.

The CDR3 loop reads CASSLTTGEMSGYTF. The chain carries TRBV7-9 and TRBJ1-2; TCRdb selects TRBD1, and the lack of DNA leaves this call unchecked. This CDR3 comprises 15 residues. CDR1 is SEHNR, CDR2 FQNEAQ, per germline (reference sequence).

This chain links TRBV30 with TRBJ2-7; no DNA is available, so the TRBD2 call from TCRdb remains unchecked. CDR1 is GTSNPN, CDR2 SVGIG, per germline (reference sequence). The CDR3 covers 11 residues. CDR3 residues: CAWDREGPQYF.